The clone carrying this T cell receptor (beta chain) was recorded a few times. Its antigen is unidentified. In the PCR, 60 Vbeta and 13 Jbeta primers were used. Produced via immunoSEQ multiplex PCR; TCRdb's table is partial and in-frame only. The table records approximately 180,000 clones, roughly 13% of them present only once. These data belong to a study of cytomegalovirus exposure and HLA in healthy donors. General study points: A list of 150 or so TCR beta chains associated with cytomegalovirus was given. Previous analysis showed most TCR beta V segments were productive about 87% or about 30% of the time. Immune exposure was documented only through CMV serostatus.

The length of the CDR3 is 15 residues. After removal of 4 bases from V and 1 base from J, the junction contained 6 bases not matched to a gene. From germline, CDR1 is MGHDK and CDR2 SYGVNS. The V call is TRBV25-1, the J call TRBJ1-2; the match to TRBD1 covers 7 bases. This receptor was obtained from a man aged 50 to 60 in good health and CMV-seropositive. The specimen sequenced was PBMCs. The CDR3 DNA sequence: TGTGCCAGCAGTGTTCCGGGACAGAGTAACTATGGCTACACCTTC. Its translation is CASSVPGQSNYGYTF.